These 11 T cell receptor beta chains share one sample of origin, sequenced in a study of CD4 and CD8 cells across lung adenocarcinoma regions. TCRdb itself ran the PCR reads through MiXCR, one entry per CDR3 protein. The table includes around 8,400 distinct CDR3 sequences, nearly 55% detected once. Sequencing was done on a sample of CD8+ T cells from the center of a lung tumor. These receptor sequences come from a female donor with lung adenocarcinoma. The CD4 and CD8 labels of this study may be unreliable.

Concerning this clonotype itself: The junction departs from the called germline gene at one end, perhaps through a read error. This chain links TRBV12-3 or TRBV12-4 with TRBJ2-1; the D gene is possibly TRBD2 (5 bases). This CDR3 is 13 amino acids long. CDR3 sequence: CASSLAFGGEQFF. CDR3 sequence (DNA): TGTGCCAGCAGTTTGGCGTTCGGTGGGGAGCAGTTCTTT.

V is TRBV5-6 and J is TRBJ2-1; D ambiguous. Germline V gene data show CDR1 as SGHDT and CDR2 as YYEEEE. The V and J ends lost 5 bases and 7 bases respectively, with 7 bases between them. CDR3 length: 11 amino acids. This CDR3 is CASSWGNEQFF. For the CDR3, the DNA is TGTGCCAGCAGTTGGGGAAATGAGCAGTTCTTC.

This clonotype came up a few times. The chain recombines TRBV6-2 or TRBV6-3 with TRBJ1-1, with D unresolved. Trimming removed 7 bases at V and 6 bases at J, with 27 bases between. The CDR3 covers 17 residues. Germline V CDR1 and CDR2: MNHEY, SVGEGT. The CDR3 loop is CASTPAAGRGKRAEAFF. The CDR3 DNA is TGTGCCAGCACTCCGGCCGCCGGGAGAGGGAAGAGGGCTGAAGCTTTCTTT.

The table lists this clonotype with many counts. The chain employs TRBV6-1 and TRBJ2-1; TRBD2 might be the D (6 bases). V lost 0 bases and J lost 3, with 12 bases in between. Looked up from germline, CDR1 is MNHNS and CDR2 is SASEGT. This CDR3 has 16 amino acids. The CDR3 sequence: CASSEAQEGFYNEQFF. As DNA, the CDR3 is TGTGCCAGCAGTGAAGCTCAGGAGGGCTTCTACAATGAGCAGTTCTTC.

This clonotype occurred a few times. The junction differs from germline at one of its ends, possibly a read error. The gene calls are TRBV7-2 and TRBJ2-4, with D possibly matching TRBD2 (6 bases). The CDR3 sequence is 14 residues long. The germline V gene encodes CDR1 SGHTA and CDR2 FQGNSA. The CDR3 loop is CGSTGVGATDTQYF. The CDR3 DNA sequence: TGTGGCAGCACGGGGGTGGGTGCCACAGACACGCAGTACTTC.

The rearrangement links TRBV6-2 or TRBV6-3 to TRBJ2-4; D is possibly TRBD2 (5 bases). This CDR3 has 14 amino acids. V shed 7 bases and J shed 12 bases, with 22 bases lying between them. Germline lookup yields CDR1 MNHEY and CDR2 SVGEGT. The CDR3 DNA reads TGTGCCAGCAACGAGGGCCTTGACCAAGACACTCAGTACTTC. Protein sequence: CASNEGLDQDTQYF.

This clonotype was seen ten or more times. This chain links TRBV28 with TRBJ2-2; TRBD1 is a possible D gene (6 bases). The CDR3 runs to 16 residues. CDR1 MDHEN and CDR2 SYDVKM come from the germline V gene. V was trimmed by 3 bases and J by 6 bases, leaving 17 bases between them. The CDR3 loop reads CASSFGGSGDPGELFF. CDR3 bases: TGTGCCAGCAGTTTTGGGGGCTCAGGGGATCCCGGGGAGCTGTTTTTT.

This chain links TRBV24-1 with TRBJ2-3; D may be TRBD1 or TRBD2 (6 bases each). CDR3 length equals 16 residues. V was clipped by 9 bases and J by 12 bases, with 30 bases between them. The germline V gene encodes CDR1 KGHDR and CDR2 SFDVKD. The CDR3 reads CATGGPGVLAPETQYF. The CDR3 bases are TGTGCCACCGGGGGCCCCGGGGTGCTAGCGCCAGAGACCCAGTATTTT.

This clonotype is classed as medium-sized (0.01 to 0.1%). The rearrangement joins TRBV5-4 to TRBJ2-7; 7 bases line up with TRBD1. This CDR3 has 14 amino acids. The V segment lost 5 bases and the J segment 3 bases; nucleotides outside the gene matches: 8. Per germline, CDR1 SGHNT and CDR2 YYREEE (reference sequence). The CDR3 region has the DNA TGTGCCAGCAGTACAGGGGACCCACTCTACGAGCAGTACTTC. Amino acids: CASSTGDPLYEQYF.

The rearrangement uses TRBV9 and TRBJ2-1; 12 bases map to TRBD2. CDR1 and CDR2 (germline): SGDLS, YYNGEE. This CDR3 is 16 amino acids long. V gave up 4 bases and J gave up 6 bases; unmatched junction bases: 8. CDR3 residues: CASSPRASGGANEQFF. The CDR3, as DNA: TGTGCCAGCAGCCCGCGGGCTAGCGGGGGGGCCAATGAGCAGTTCTTC.

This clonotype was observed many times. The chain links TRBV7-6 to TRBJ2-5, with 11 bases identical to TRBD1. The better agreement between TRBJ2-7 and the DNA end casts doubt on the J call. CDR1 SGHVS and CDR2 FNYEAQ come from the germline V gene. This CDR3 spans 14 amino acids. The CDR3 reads CASSLWDRGSEQYF. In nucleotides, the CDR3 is TGTGCCAGCAGCTTATGGGACAGGGGGTCCGAGCAGTACTTC.